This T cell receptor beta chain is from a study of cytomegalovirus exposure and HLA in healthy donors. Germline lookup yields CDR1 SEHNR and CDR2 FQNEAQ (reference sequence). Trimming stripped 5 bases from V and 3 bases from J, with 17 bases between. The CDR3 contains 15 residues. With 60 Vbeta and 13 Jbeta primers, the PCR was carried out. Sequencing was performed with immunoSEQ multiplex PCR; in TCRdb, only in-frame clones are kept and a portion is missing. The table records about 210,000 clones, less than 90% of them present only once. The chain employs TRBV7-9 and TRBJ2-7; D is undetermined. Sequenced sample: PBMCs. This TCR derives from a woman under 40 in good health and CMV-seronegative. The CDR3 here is CASSALVGGYYEQYF. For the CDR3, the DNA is TGTGCCAGCAGCGCCCTTGTCGGCGGATACTACGAGCAGTACTTC.